Shown below are 25 T cell receptor beta chains from a single sample sequenced in a study of T cells after yellow fever vaccination. Via MiXCR, TCRdb re-called the 5' RACE reads, giving one row per CDR3 protein. The sample has tens of thousands of distinct CDR3 sequences, roughly 4.7% seen once. Sequenced material: PBMCs, either bulk or a sorted T-cell subset (CD4+, CD8+, memory, or dextramer-sorted; not recorded which), taken on the day of the yellow fever booster vaccination. Receptor source: a man younger than 30 who received the YFV17D yellow fever vaccine.

The table lists this clonotype with many counts. The chain joins TRBV7-8 to TRBJ1-6; TRBD1 is a possible D gene (6 bases). V was shortened by 5 bases and J by 7 bases, with 15 bases between the two germline ends. There are 15 residues in the CDR3. Germline V gene sequence: CDR1 SGHVS, CDR2 FQNEAQ. The CDR3 DNA is TGTGCCAGCAGCCCGACACAGGGATACAATTCACCCCTCCACTTT. It is translated as CASSPTQGYNSPLHF.

This clonotype has more than one count but fewer than ten. The chain carries TRBV18 and TRBJ2-1; 8 nucleotides align to TRBD2. V shed 6 bases and J 8 bases; nucleotides not matched to a gene: 6. The CDR3 spans 13 residues. Germline-derived CDR1 and CDR2 are KGHSH and LQKENI. CDR3 DNA: TGTGCCAGCTCCGGGGGGGCCCTCGATGAGCAGTTCTTC. Translating it yields CASSGGALDEQFF.

This clonotype was seen many times. V and J are TRBV6-2 or TRBV6-3 and TRBJ2-5; D possibly corresponds to TRBD2 (5 bases). The length of the CDR3 is 12 residues. The V and J ends lost 6 bases and 5 bases respectively, with 10 bases between them. Germline V gene sequence: CDR1 MNHEY, CDR2 SVGEGT. The CDR3 bases are TGTGCCAGCAGCCCCGGACTGGAGACCCAGTACTTC. It is translated as CASSPGLETQYF.

Many counts were recorded for this clonotype. The chain uses TRBV5-5 and TRBJ1-1, with D uncertain. CDR1 and CDR2 from the germline V gene are SGHKS and YYEKEE (reference sequence). V lost 2 bases, J lost 2 bases, and 7 bases lay in between. This CDR3 comprises 13 residues. CDR3 coding DNA: TGTGCCAGCAGCTTATTGGATAACACTGAAGCTTTCTTT. This sequence encodes CASSLLDNTEAFF.

This clonotype was counted at least ten times. The chain recombines TRBV5-1 with TRBJ1-1; D not resolved. Germline V gives CDR1 SGHRS, CDR2 YFSETQ. V gave up 4 bases and J gave up 0 bases, with 13 bases separating them. The CDR3 loop spans 15 amino acids. The DNA for the CDR3 is TGCGCCAGCAGCCTAAACCCCGTCATGAACACTGAAGCTTTCTTT. Translated: CASSLNPVMNTEAFF.

The V and J genes are TRBV28 and TRBJ1-5; a weak D match, TRBD1 (6 bases). Germline lookup yields CDR1 MDHEN and CDR2 SYDVKM. Trimming pared 2 bases from V and 6 bases from J, leaving 8 bases between. CDR3 size: 13 residues. The CDR3 DNA follows: TGTGCCAGCAGTTTAGGGGGCTTTCAGCCCCAGCATTTT. This translates into CASSLGGFQPQHF.

In its sample, this clonotype was seen a few times. CDR3 protein: CASSQGFSRGGQETQYF. DNA for the CDR3: TGTGCCAGCAGCCAAGGCTTTTCCAGGGGGGGCCAAGAGACCCAGTACTTC. The chain has TRBV4-2 and TRBJ2-5; D tentatively reads TRBD1 or TRBD2 (7 bases each). Germline V gene lookup returns CDR1 LGHNA and CDR2 YNFKEQ. The V end lost 1 base, the J end lost 1 base, and 16 bases lay between the germline ends. This CDR3 spans 17 amino acids.

This clonotype was recorded many times. V is TRBV5-5 and J is TRBJ2-4; 10 bases agree with TRBD1. The V and J ends lost 4 bases and 9 bases, in that order; junction bases with no gene match: 7. The germline CDR1 and CDR2 sequences are SGHKS and YYEKEE (reference sequence). The CDR3 contains 14 residues. The CDR3 here is CASSAGQGSVIQYF. For the CDR3, the DNA is TGTGCCAGCAGCGCGGGACAGGGGTCAGTCATTCAGTACTTC.

The table lists this clonotype with many counts. The CDR3: CASSSGGGQGMDGYTF. The CDR3 nucleotides read TGCGCCAGCAGCTCAGGTGGCGGACAGGGGATGGATGGCTACACCTTC. The chain joins TRBV5-1 to TRBJ1-2; TRBD1 matches at 9 bases. CDR3 length: 16 residues. Germline CDR1 SGHRS, CDR2 YFSETQ. Germline trimming cut 3 bases from V and 6 bases from J; bases unmatched to any gene: 12.

This clonotype was counted many times. The V gene is TRBV6-5, the J gene TRBJ2-3, with D perhaps matching TRBD1 or TRBD2 (5 bases each). Trimming cost V 5 bases and J 6 bases, with 15 bases left between them. This CDR3 is built from 14 residues. Germline assignment: CDR1 MNHEY and CDR2 SVGAGI. DNA of the CDR3: TGTGCCAGCAGTACGGGGCAGTCTCCGGATACGCAGTATTTT. It yields the protein CASSTGQSPDTQYF.

The table lists this clonotype with many counts. The CDR3 DNA reads TGTGCCAGCAGCCGAGGGCGGGGGCGGAACACTGAAGCTTTCTTT. Translated, it gives CASSRGRGRNTEAFF. The chain links TRBV7-2 to TRBJ1-1, with a tentative D call TRBD1 (6 bases). The CDR3 has 15 amino acids. Trimming shortened V by 5 bases and J by 1 base, and 14 bases separated the two germline ends. Germline assignment: CDR1 SGHTA and CDR2 FQGNSA.

This clonotype occurred a few times. This sequence joins TRBV5-1 and TRBJ1-1; the D is unclear. Germline assignment: CDR1 SGHRS and CDR2 YFSETQ. V lost 4 bases and J lost 0, with 16 bases in between. The CDR3 contains 16 residues. The CDR3 here is CASSNRSWAVNTEAFF. CDR3 DNA sequence: TGCGCCAGCAGCAATCGTAGTTGGGCGGTGAACACTGAAGCTTTCTTT.

The CDR3 DNA sequence: TGTGCCAGCAGCCAAGAATCACGGGGGGGTGACGATGAGCAGTTCTTC. Protein: CASSQESRGGDDEQFF. The chain is built from TRBV3-1 and TRBJ2-1; 8 bases match TRBD2. V lost 0 bases, J lost 8 bases, and 9 bases stayed unmatched. CDR3 size: 16 residues. Germline CDR1 and CDR2: LGHDT and YNNKEL (reference sequence).

This clonotype was recorded a few times. The chain couples TRBV5-1 to TRBJ2-3; weak D call: TRBD2 (6 bases). This CDR3 is 14 amino acids long. CDR1 SGHRS and CDR2 YFSETQ come from the germline V gene. Trimming pared 2 bases from V and 4 bases from J, leaving 11 bases between. As DNA, the CDR3 is TGCGCCAGCAGCTTCGGGAGTGTTGCAGATACGCAGTATTTT. It yields the protein CASSFGSVADTQYF.

The CDR3 sequence is CAWSVAWGPNTGELFF. DNA for the CDR3: TGTGCCTGGAGTGTAGCGTGGGGGCCTAACACCGGGGAGCTGTTTTTT. The genes are TRBV30 and TRBJ2-2, with D possibly TRBD1 on 6 matching bases. The CDR3 is made up of 16 amino acids. The V and J ends lost 0 bases and 2 bases respectively, with 13 bases between them. CDR1 is GTSNPN and CDR2 is SVGIG in the germline V gene (reference sequence).

J is TRBJ2-1 and V is TRBV2; tentatively, D is TRBD1 (6 bases). The V gene's germline CDR1 is SNHLY and CDR2 FYNNEI. V lost 4 bases to trimming and J lost 1 base, with 8 bases between them. The CDR3 covers 14 residues. CDR3 bases: TGTGCCAGCAGTGTCAGGGGATCCTACAATGAGCAGTTCTTC. Translation: CASSVRGSYNEQFF.

This clonotype was counted ten times or more. The chain is built from TRBV29-1 and TRBJ1-1, with a possible D match to TRBD1 (5 bases). This CDR3 is 13 amino acids long. The ends were cut back, 1 base at V and 2 bases at J, with 8 bases in the middle. CDR1 and CDR2 from the germline V gene are SQVTM and ANQGSEA. Written as DNA, the CDR3 is TGCAGCGTTGAAGGGCAGGGCAACACTGAAGCTTTCTTT. The encoded protein is CSVEGQGNTEAFF.

This clonotype was seen many times. The chain uses TRBV2 and TRBJ2-1; unclear D gene. CDR1 is SNHLY and CDR2 is FYNNEI in the germline V gene. The CDR3 has 10 residues. The ends were cut back, 6 bases at V and 10 bases at J, with 7 bases in the middle. The CDR3 region is CASRFREQFF. For the CDR3, the DNA is TGTGCCAGCAGATTTAGGGAGCAGTTCTTC. The full variable domain, in which reference TRBV2 and TRBJ2-1 provide the parts outside the CDR3, is EPEVTQTPSHQVTQMGQEVILRCVPISNHLYFYWYRQILGQKVEFLVSFYNNEISEKSEIFDDQFSVERPDGSNFTLKIRSTKLEDSAMYFCASRFREQFFGPGTRLTVL.

This clonotype was seen repeatedly, ten times or more. V is TRBV24-1 and J is TRBJ1-1; TRBD1 might be the D (6 bases). CDR1 is KGHDR and CDR2 is SFDVKD in the germline V gene. This CDR3 is 15 amino acids long. V lost 3 bases and J 4 bases, leaving 14 bases between the germline ends. Here the CDR3 DNA reads TGTGCCACCAGTGATAGTCTGGGGGCGGCCACTGAAGCTTTCTTT. Its translation is CATSDSLGAATEAFF.

This clonotype was counted between two and nine times. The chain employs TRBV6-2 or TRBV6-3 and TRBJ1-5; the D gene is possibly TRBD1 (6 bases). The CDR3 length is 15 residues. V lost 6 bases to trimming and J lost 4 bases, with 16 bases between them. Germline-derived CDR1 and CDR2 are MNHEY and SVGEGT. The CDR3 bases are TGTGCCAGCAGGTACGAACAGGGTGTGAATCAGCCCCAGCATTTT. Protein: CASRYEQGVNQPQHF.

This clonotype has at least ten counts. The chain links TRBV2 to TRBJ2-3, with 8 positions matching TRBD1. This CDR3 contains 14 residues. Germline CDR1 is SNHLY and CDR2 is FYNNEI. After removal of 5 bases from V and 4 bases from J, the junction contained 5 bases not matched to a gene. The CDR3 DNA reads as TGTGCCAGCAGTCGAGACAGGGGACCAGATACGCAGTATTTT. Protein product: CASSRDRGPDTQYF.

This clonotype came up many times. V is TRBV20-1 and J is TRBJ2-5; the D gene is possibly TRBD1 (5 bases). V lost 4 bases, J lost 2 bases, and 11 bases lay in between. Germline CDR1 and CDR2: DFQATT and SNEGSKA (reference sequence). This CDR3 region has 13 residues. Written as DNA, the CDR3 is TGCAGTGCTATTGTCAGGGATCAAGAGACCCAGTACTTC. Residues: CSAIVRDQETQYF.

This clonotype occurred many times. V gene TRBV20-1 combines with J gene TRBJ1-1, with no clear D. The V gene lost 0 bases and the J gene lost 6 bases, with 5 bases spanning the gap. This CDR3 comprises 11 residues. The germline gives CDR1 DFQATT, CDR2 SNEGSKA (reference sequence). CDR3 in amino acids: CSARESSEAFF. The CDR3 DNA follows: TGCAGTGCTAGAGAAAGCTCTGAAGCTTTCTTT.

Many counts were recorded for this clonotype. The chain combines TRBV5-1 with TRBJ2-1; D ambiguous. This CDR3 is 15 amino acids long. The germline V gene has CDR1 SGHRS and CDR2 YFSETQ. Between the trimmed V and J ends, which lost 0 bases and 5 bases, there was a span of 12 bases. The DNA of the CDR3 is TGCGCCAGCAGCTTGGCAGTCCTAACAAACAATGAGCAGTTCTTC. It encodes CASSLAVLTNNEQFF.

This clonotype has a count of ten or more. This chain connects TRBV7-2 to TRBJ1-5; D not certain. CDR1 and CDR2 (germline): SGHTA, FQGNSA. Trimming shortened V by 3 bases and J by 0 bases, and 3 bases separated the two germline ends. There are 13 residues in the CDR3. Here the CDR3 reads CASSLNSNQPQHF. CDR3 bases: TGTGCCAGCAGCTTGAATAGCAATCAGCCCCAGCATTTT.